A selection of T cell receptor beta chains follows, all from one sample in a study of CD8 T cells in Susac syndrome. TCRdb ran MiXCR on the immunoSEQ multiplex PCR reads and lists one entry per CDR3 protein. The table shows roughly 130,000 distinct CDR3 sequences, with 90% to 95% occurring only once. The sample consisted of CD4+ T cells from PBMCs. These TCRs come from a human donor in good health. CDR3s include the opening cysteine and the closing phenylalanine or tryptophan. A D gene is named only where the DNA matches it firmly. Only some rows state a clone size, as once, few, many or a class for expanded clones.

D: TRBD1; J: TRBJ2-1; size: -; V: TRBV5-1; CDR3: CASSLTGTGLYNEQFF; DNA: TGCGCCAGCAGCCTAACCGGGACAGGGCTCTACAATGAGCAGTTCTTC
D: -; J: TRBJ1-1; size: -; V: TRBV30; CDR3: CAWSVRRVTEAFF; DNA: TGTGCCTGGAGTGTGCGGAGGGTTACTGAAGCTTTCTTT
D: -; J: TRBJ2-5; size: -; V: TRBV18; CDR3: CASSPRLGSETQYF; DNA: TGTGCCAGCTCACCACGATTAGGGTCCGAGACCCAGTACTTC
D: -; J: TRBJ2-7; size: -; V: TRBV18; CDR3: CASSRQGGYEQYF; DNA: TGTGCCAGCTCACGCCAGGGGGGATACGAGCAGTACTTC
D: TRBD2; J: TRBJ2-7; size: -; V: TRBV2; CDR3: CAGGSGRYREQYF; DNA: TGTGCAGGGGGGAGCGGGAGGTACCGCGAGCAGTACTTC
D: TRBD1; J: TRBJ2-2; size: -; V: TRBV11-1; CDR3: CASSPGQGRTGELFF; DNA: TGTGCCAGCAGCCCGGGACAGGGGCGGACCGGGGAGCTGTTTTTT
D: TRBD2; J: TRBJ2-1; size: -; V: TRBV20-1; CDR3: CSARRTSGRNEQFF; DNA: TGCAGTGCTAGAAGGACTAGCGGGAGGAATGAGCAGTTCTTC
D: -; J: TRBJ2-1; size: -; V: TRBV15; CDR3: CATSRDSTPRGSYNEQFF; DNA: TGTGCCACCAGCAGAGATTCCACCCCCCGGGGGTCCTACAATGAGCAGTTCTTC
D: TRBD1; J: TRBJ1-2; size: -; V: TRBV3-1; CDR3: CASSQVPGTGIGYTF; DNA: TGTGCCAGCAGCCAAGTCCCCGGGACAGGGATAGGCTACACCTTC
D: -; J: TRBJ2-7; size: once; V: TRBV27; CDR3: CASSSGQRSSYEQYF; DNA: TGTGCCAGCAGTTCGGGCCAGAGGAGCTCCTACGAGCAGTACTTC
D: TRBD2; J: TRBJ2-7; size: -; V: TRBV5-6; CDR3: CASSRRLGLAYEQYF; DNA: TGTGCCAGCAGCCGACGTTTGGGACTAGCATACGAGCAGTACTTC
D: TRBD1; J: TRBJ2-7; size: once; V: TRBV6-2/TRBV6-3; CDR3: CASRPDRGTYEQYF; DNA: TGTGCCAGCAGACCCGACAGGGGTACCTACGAGCAGTACTTC
D: -; J: TRBJ2-2; size: -; V: TRBV15; CDR3: CATSGDSAVNTGELFF; DNA: TGTGCCACCAGCGGGGACTCAGCCGTAAACACCGGGGAGCTGTTTTTT
D: -; J: TRBJ2-7; size: -; V: TRBV12-3/TRBV12-4; CDR3: CASSRHVQSYEQYF; DNA: TGTGCCAGCAGCAGACACGTCCAGAGCTACGAGCAGTACTTC
D: -; J: TRBJ2-1; size: -; V: TRBV24-1; CDR3: CATSSTVNEQFF; DNA: TGTGCCACCAGCTCCACCGTCAATGAGCAGTTCTTC
D: -; J: TRBJ2-5; size: once; V: TRBV7-2; CDR3: CASSLEQASPMGTQYF; DNA: TGTGCCAGCAGCTTAGAACAGGCTAGCCCCATGGGGACCCAGTACTTC
D: -; J: TRBJ2-3; size: -; V: TRBV3-1; CDR3: CASKDSSSTDTQYF; DNA: TGTGCCAGCAAGGACAGTTCATCAACAGATACGCAGTATTTT
D: TRBD2; J: TRBJ2-3; size: -; V: TRBV9; CDR3: CASSVEREVDTQYF; DNA: TGTGCCAGCAGCGTAGAGCGGGAGGTAGATACGCAGTATTTT